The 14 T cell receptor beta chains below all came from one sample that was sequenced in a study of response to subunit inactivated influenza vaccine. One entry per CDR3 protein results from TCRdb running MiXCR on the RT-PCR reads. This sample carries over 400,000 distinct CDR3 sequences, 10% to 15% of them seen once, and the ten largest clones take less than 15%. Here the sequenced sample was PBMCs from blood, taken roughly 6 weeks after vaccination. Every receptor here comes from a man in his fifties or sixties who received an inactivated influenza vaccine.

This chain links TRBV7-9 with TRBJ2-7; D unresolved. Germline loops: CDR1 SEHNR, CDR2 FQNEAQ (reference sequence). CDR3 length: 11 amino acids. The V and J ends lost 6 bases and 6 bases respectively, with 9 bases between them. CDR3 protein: CASRVGSEQYF. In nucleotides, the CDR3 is TGTGCCAGCAGGGTGGGAAGCGAGCAGTACTTC.

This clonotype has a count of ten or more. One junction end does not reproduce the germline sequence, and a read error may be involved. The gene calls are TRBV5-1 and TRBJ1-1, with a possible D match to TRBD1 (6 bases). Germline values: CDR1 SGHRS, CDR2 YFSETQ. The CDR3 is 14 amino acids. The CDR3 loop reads CASSLVGQNTEAFF. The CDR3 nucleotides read TGTGCCAGCAGCTTAGTGGGACAGAACACTGAAGCTTTCTTT.

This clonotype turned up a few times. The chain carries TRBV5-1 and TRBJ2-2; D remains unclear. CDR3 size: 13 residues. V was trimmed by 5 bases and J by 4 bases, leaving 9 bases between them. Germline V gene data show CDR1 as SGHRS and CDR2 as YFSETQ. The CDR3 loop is CASRAAFTGELFF. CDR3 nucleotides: TGCGCCAGCAGGGCGGCCTTCACCGGGGAGCTGTTTTTT.

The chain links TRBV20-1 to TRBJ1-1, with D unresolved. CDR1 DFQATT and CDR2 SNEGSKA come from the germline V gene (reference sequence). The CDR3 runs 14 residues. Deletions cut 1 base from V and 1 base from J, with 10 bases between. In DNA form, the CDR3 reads TGCAGTGCTAGAGGGCTAACCGGGAACACTGAAGCTTTCTTT. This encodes CSARGLTGNTEAFF.

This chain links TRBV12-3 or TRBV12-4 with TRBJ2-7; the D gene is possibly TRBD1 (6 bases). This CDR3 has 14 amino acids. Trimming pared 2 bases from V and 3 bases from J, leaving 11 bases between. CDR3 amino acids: CASSLRQVGYEQYF. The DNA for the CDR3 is TGTGCCAGCAGTTTAAGACAGGTTGGCTACGAGCAGTACTTC.

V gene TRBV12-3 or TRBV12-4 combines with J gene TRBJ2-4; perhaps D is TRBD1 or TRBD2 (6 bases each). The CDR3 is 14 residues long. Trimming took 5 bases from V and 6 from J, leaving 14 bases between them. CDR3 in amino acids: CASSGSGAGNIQYF. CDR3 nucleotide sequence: TGTGCCAGCAGTGGGTCGGGGGCGGGAAACATTCAGTACTTC.

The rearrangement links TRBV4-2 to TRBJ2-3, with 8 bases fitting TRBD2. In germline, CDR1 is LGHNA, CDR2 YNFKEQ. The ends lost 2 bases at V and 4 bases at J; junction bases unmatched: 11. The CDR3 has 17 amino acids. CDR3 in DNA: TGTGCCAGCAGCCAACTAGCTTCAGCGGGAGTCGCAGATACGCAGTATTTT. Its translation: CASSQLASAGVADTQYF.

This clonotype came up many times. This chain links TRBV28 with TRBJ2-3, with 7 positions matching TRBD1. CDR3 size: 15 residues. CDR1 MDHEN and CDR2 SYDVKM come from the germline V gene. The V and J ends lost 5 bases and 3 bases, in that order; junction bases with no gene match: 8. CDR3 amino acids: CASSEQGVMTDTQYF. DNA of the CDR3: TGTGCCAGCAGTGAGCAGGGGGTAATGACAGATACGCAGTATTTT.

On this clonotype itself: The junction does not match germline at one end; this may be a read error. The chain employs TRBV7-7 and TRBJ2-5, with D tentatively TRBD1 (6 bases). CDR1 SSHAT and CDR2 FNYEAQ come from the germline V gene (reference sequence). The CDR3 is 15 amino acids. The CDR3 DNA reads TGTGCTAGCAGCTTAGCCACAGGGTCGGAGGAGACCCAGTACTTC. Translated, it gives CASSLATGSEETQYF.

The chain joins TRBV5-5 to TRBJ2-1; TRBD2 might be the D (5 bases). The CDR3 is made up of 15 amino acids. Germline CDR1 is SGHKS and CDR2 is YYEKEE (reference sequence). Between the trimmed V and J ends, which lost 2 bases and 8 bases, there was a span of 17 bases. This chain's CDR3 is CASSFSLTGRDEQFF. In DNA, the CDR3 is TGTGCCAGCAGCTTCTCTTTGACGGGAAGGGATGAGCAGTTCTTC.

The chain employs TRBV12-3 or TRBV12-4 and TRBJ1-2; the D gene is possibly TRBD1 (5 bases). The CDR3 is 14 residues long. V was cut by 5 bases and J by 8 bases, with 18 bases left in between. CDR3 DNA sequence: TGTGCCAGCAGTCCCTCCGGGACTCCTGGCGGCTACACCTTC. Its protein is CASSPSGTPGGYTF.

The CDR3 loop is CASSAGTLSYEQYF. The CDR3 coding sequence is TGTGCCAGCAGCGCGGGAACCCTATCCTACGAGCAGTACTTC. V is TRBV7-2 and J is TRBJ2-7, with D tentatively TRBD2 (6 bases). This CDR3 region has 14 residues. Germline V gives CDR1 SGHTA, CDR2 FQGNSA. The V end was cut by 5 bases, the J end by 1 base, with 12 bases between.

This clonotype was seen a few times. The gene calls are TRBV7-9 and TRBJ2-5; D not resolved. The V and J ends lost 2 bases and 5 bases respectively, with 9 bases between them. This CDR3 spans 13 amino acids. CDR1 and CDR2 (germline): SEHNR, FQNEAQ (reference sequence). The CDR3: CASSLRVEETQYF. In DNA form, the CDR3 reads TGTGCCAGCAGCTTAAGAGTGGAGGAGACCCAGTACTTC.

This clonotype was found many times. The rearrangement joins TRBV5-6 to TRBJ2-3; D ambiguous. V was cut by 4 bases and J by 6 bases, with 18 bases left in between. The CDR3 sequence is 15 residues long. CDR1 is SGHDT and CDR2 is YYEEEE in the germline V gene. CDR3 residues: CASSAPLRDLDTQYF. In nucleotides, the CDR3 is TGTGCCAGCAGCGCCCCGTTGCGCGACCTGGATACGCAGTATTTT.